This T cell receptor (beta chain) was sequenced for a study of blood T cell repertoires in COVID-19. Study background: The origin of the acute and convalescent COVID-19 samples was the United States, Italy and Spain. PBMCs, B-cell-depleted T cells, or T cells provided the cDNA or gDNA that made up the material.

Measured with immunoSEQ multiplex PCR; TCRdb has only the in-frame clones, and not every one. Of about 110,000 clones in the sample, 70% to 90% are singletons; the top ten hold 4.8%. Trimming took 8 bases from V and 3 from J, leaving 14 bases between them. Germline CDR1 reads SNHLY; CDR2 reads FYNNEI. The CDR3 loop spans 13 amino acids. The chain is built from TRBV2 and TRBJ2-7, with unresolved D. The source material was peripheral blood. The receptor's source is a human donor in a cohort sampled during active COVID-19. The CDR3 coding sequence is TGTGCCAGCCGAAAGACGGCGGTCTACGAGCAGTACTTC. Protein sequence: CASRKTAVYEQYF. The full variable domain, rest sourced from reference TRBV2 and TRBJ2-7, is EPEVTQTPSHQVTQMGQEVILRCVPISNHLYFYWYRQILGQKVEFLVSFYNNEISEKSEIFDDQFSVERPDGSNFTLKIRSTKLEDSAMYFCASRKTAVYEQYFGPGTRLTVT.